This TCR beta chain emerged from a study of cytomegalovirus exposure and HLA in healthy donors (dated by TCRdb to between 2016 and 2019). Regarding the research as a whole: An earlier analysis of roughly 630 of the donors reported about 250 Gb of sequence data and roughly 110 million unique TCR beta sequences from around 200 million T cells. An early release that covered roughly 600 HLA-typed donors contained about 300 gigabases of sequencing data and tens of millions of unique TCR sequences. Among the roughly 400 genotyped donors, around 81% belonged to the genetic ancestry cluster associated with self-reported Caucasian donors. The study was designed to test whether signatures of past pathogen exposure could be identified by cataloging public T cell receptors. The T cell repertoires of several hundred subjects were profiled by immunosequencing and related to cytomegalovirus serostatus. In addition to the first cohort of roughly 670 subjects, a separate validation cohort of some 120 different subjects was used. To predict cytomegalovirus infection status, the study brought together high-throughput TCR immunosequencing, statistical association of individual TCRs with disease status, and machine learning. To study patterns of TCR occurrence, a later analysis re-analyzed previously published TCR beta repertoires from around 670 donors and added high-resolution HLA genotyping. Rather than using new phenotypic data, the later analysis identified candidate immune exposures from TCR beta sequences and from how often those sequences occurred across donors. An earlier analysis of 450 to 750 of the donors used high-throughput TCR beta sequencing to judge whether each TCR beta V gene segment behaved as functional or pseudogenic. Alongside the repertoire data, information on donor age, sex, ethnicity and CMV serostatus was compiled. A later genetic analysis took genome-wide SNP genotypes for about 65% of the 666 donors and used that subset as a discovery cohort. All discovery cohort repertoires had been generated using a single sequencing platform. HLA typing covered class I and class II loci at four-digit resolution. The number of donors typed differed by locus, with about 629-630 for A, B, C, DRB1 and DQB1, approximately 500 for DQA1, 600 to 610 for DPA1, and some 450 for DPB1. A handful of DR-DQ haplotypes were handled as single units for association and clustering because linkage in the cohort was strong. Among around 400 genotyped donors of the cohort, an average of approximately 240,000 unique TCR beta nucleotide sequences was sequenced per donor, of which about 20% were non-productive.

In total, just over 650 healthy bone marrow donors made up the cohort. All cohort members were sampled while nominally healthy, although unrecorded immune exposures were likely present. The donor tested CMV seronegative and was one of the 352 seronegative cohort members. Every donor gave a peripheral blood sample, and the peripheral blood mononuclear cells from that sample were used for TCR beta sequencing. Genomic DNA extraction from the blood cell samples was performed with the Qiagen DNeasy Blood Extraction Kit. Paper-wide results and their limitations: An association between a missense DCLRE1C variant and V-gene and J-gene trimming of TCR beta chains was found in a later genetic analysis and replicated in an independent cohort. The presence/absence analyses assumed that sequencing depth was roughly uniform across donors, and that assumption may not be true. This cohort had only TCR beta chains sequenced, and the lack of alpha or paired-chain data limited which features could be detected. Correlated functional status among segregating V segments might be attributable to linkage disequilibrium, but an unknown experimental factor could not be ruled out. A total of roughly 160 TCR beta chains were listed by the study as associated with cytomegalovirus. The classifier was reported to diagnose cytomegalovirus status with high specificity and sensitivity in both the original and validation cohorts. According to a later analysis, most CMV-associated TCR beta chains appeared to be HLA-restricted, and the HLA associations seemed to be driven largely by CMV exposure. According to a later analysis, TCR association rates differed among HLA loci, with DRB1 alleles showing the most associated TCRs and HLA-C alleles showing the fewest. Seventeen rarely observed V segments, including chromosome 9 orphons, were excluded from the earlier analysis of several hundred of the donors because counts were too low. Immune exposure information for the cohort was limited to CMV serostatus. At a false discovery rate of 0.05, a later analysis linked some 17,000 TCR beta sequences to specific HLA alleles. A further reported finding was that TCR beta sequences accurately predicted the HLA-A and HLA-B alleles for most subjects in the first cohort. A later genetic analysis reported fewer N-insertions in productive TCRs among donors in an Asian-associated ancestry cluster than the approximately 700-donor mean. The authors suggested that the approach could potentially be extended to other disease states and immunological phenotypes. Strong co-occurrence of HLA alleles, especially DR and DQ, made assigning TCR associations to individual alleles difficult. An earlier analysis of approximately 590 of the donors showed that most TCR beta V segments appeared in productive rearrangements either about 90% or about 30% of the time, which broadly matched IMGT annotations. Several of the top co-occurrence clusters appeared to be linked to parvovirus B19, influenza, CMV and Epstein-Barr virus, according to a later analysis. The sequencing pipeline was judged likely to have produced a cluster of highly shared sequence variants as a technical artifact. A few of the identified cytomegalovirus-associated TCR beta chains were confirmed in vitro to be specific for cytomegalovirus antigens. A later analysis found that HLA-associated TCR beta chains were more clonally expanded and had lower generation probabilities than equally common non-associated chains. Because some donors lacked HLA typing at each locus, the association tests relied only on the typed subset. Across donors, most TCR sequences were observed very rarely, whereas some public TCRs were present in many individuals.

This clone was found once. Its antigen has not been determined. No clone much larger than this one lies a single base away; base qualities are absent. The library was produced with the immunoSEQ multiplex PCR assay. The multiplex PCR relied on a mix of 60 forward primers for TCR Vbeta segments and 13 reverse primers for TCR Jbeta segments. Amplification of the CDR3 region of rearranged TCR beta genes was performed with a multiplex PCR assay on genomic DNA. The Illumina HiSeq System was used to sequence the amplified TCR beta libraries as 87-base-pair reads. The paper's processing steps were these. A later analysis counted about 76 million unique TCR beta chains across the 666 repertoires, and around 9.9 million of these chains were shared by at least two donors. Raw reads were error-corrected and collapsed into unique sequences by a nearest-neighbor algorithm in which closely related sequences were merged to remove PCR and sequencing errors. CDR3 sequences were aligned to IMGT reference sequences to assign V, D and J gene segments. For a sequence to be retained, a match of at least six nucleotides to both a V gene segment and a J gene segment was required. Rearrangements were classified as productive when the CDR3 lacked stop codons and remained in frame with V and J, and all other rearrangements were classified as non-productive. Following IMGT convention, CDR3 was defined as the stretch from the second conserved V-encoded cysteine to the conserved J-encoded phenylalanine. In an earlier analysis of 500 to 650 of the donors, sequences lacking an unambiguous match to a single V gene segment were excluded. In an earlier analysis of a few hundred of the donors, a V segment was called functional when productive rearrangements were above 56.7%, and segregating when the standard deviation between donors exceeded 5%. To diagnose cytomegalovirus status from the catalog of TCR beta chain sequences, a statistical classification framework was built. In a later analysis, V and J genes were assigned by comparing TCR nucleotide sequences against IMGT/GENE-DB human TR gene sequences. In a later analysis, CDR3 sequences and most-parsimonious VDJ recombination scenarios were assigned using the TCRdist pipeline. A later analysis defined each TCR beta chain by its CDR3 amino acid sequence plus V-gene family, and excluded reads lacking a unique V-gene family. A later analysis removed several hundred highly shared, low-generation-probability nucleotide sequences to deal with suspected cross-contamination and a sequencing artifact. A later analysis calculated a clonal expansion index for each public chain from normalized within-repertoire ranks of inferred template counts. In a later analysis, generation probabilities were computed using a VDJ recombination model fitted to out-of-frame rearrangements, and the results were checked against IGoR. A later analysis scored TCR-TCR, TCR-HLA and TCR-CMV co-occurrence with hypergeometric tests, applying a repertoire-size bias correction to TCR pairs. In a later analysis, false discovery rates were estimated by permuting HLA or CMV assignments 20 times. In a later analysis, co-occurring TCRs were grouped with DBSCAN, and TCRdist sequence similarity was added when clustering was performed within HLA-allele-positive subsets. For co-occurrence clustering, repertoires with fewer than 30,000 or more than 120,000 public chains were excluded, along with roughly 5 repertoires with anomalous nucleotide sharing. TCRdb took this table from immuneACCESS and kept in-frame rearrangements with V and J called. Such tables lack part of the clones; where checked against another copy, unresolved V genes explain under half of the gap, and the rest is unexplained. From that table come the V and J calls and clone size; the DNA was used to work out D and trimming. Within this sample are some 150,000 clones, with 65% to 80% of them counted one time only. The biggest ten clones account for 1.5% to 2% of the sample.

What was sequenced was PBMCs. This receptor was identified in a woman aged 25-40 years in good health and CMV-seronegative.

The CDR3 protein sequence reads: CAISSPLTSGGAHSYNEQFF. The DNA is TGTGCCATCAGTTCCCCCTTGACTAGCGGGGGGGCCCACTCCTACAATGAGCAGTTCTTC. The V and J genes are TRBV10-3 and TRBJ2-1, and TRBD2 matches 14 of the central bases. For this chain, trimming is 5 bases at the V end and 0 bases at the J end, and the number of junction bases without a gene match is 12. In the germline V gene, CDR1 corresponds to ENHRY and CDR2 to SYGVKD. The CDR3, from cysteine to phenylalanine, totals 20 residues. The kept DNA is CDR3 alone, 60 bases in frame from the first base.